This entry describes one T cell receptor (beta chain). Clones were read by immunoSEQ multiplex PCR, and TCRdb kept only the in-frame ones, dropping some. The sample records 150,000 to 200,000 clones, approximately 80% being singletons. The data are from a study of blood T cell repertoires in COVID-19. This CDR3 is 11 amino acids long. The germline gives CDR1 DFQATT, CDR2 SNEGSKA (reference sequence). The V call is TRBV20-1, the J call TRBJ1-2, with D possibly TRBD1 on 5 matching bases. Specimen: PBMCs or T cells enriched from blood (not recorded which). The sequence derives from a man aged 45-60 years who had recovered from COVID-19. The CDR3 DNA follows: TGCGGAACCCAGCTGGGGCTTGGCTACACCTTC. Its translation: CGTQLGLGYTF.